A selection of T cell receptor beta chains follows, all from one sample in a study of post-analysis software for immune sequencing data. TCRdb called the PCR reads again in MiXCR, with one record for every CDR3 protein. The table records 650,000 to 850,000 distinct CDR3 sequences, roughly 46% of them present only once. The source material was blood. Every receptor here comes from a girl aged 5 to 17 with multiple sclerosis. The CDR3 runs from the conserved cysteine through the conserved F or W. D genes are given only for firm matches. Part of the rows lack a size; the others show once, few, many or a class for expanded clones.

.	TRBV29-1	TRBJ2-7	few	TGCAGCGGAGGACACCATTCGGGGAGGGAGCAGTACTTC	CSGGHHSGREQYF
.	TRBV5-5	TRBJ2-7	.	TGTGCCAGCAGCAGAGGTGGGAAGGTTTCCTACGAGCAGTACTTC	CASSRGGKVSYEQYF
.	TRBV10-3	TRBJ2-2	.	TGTGCCATCAGGCCGAACACCGGGGAGCTGTTTTTT	CAIRPNTGELFF
.	TRBV27	TRBJ2-3	once	TGTGCCAGCAGTTCGCGACAGGGGAGGGCAGATACGCAGTATTTT	CASSSRQGRADTQYF
TRBD1	TRBV2	TRBJ2-1	few	TGTGCCAGCAGCGCCCAGGGGGCTGAACAGTTCTTC	CASSAQGAEQFF
TRBD2	TRBV11-1	TRBJ2-1	.	TGTGCCAGCAGCCCAGGGTTCCGGGTAGCGGGGCACAGTGAGCAGTTCTTC	CASSPGFRVAGHSEQFF
.	TRBV4-3	TRBJ1-1	.	TGCGCCAGCAACCAAGCAGGGCGGAACACTGAAGCTTTCTTT	CASNQAGRNTEAFF
.	TRBV29-1	TRBJ2-7	once	TGCAGCGTTGTGAAGAGTTTCTCCTACGAGCAGTACTTC	CSVVKSFSYEQYF
.	TRBV12-3/TRBV12-4	TRBJ2-5	few	TGTGCCAGCAGTTTAGCGTCTACCTCGGAGACCCAGTACTTC	CASSLASTSETQYF
TRBD2	TRBV4-3	TRBJ2-1	.	TGCGCCAGCAGCCAAACGGTAGCGGGATACAATGAGCAGTTCTTC	CASSQTVAGYNEQFF
TRBD1	TRBV7-2	TRBJ2-2	.	TGTGCCAGCAGCTTAGGAGTGACAGGGGCAAACACCGGGGAGCTGTTTTTT	CASSLGVTGANTGELFF
.	TRBV6-5	TRBJ2-5	.	TGTGCCAGCAGTTACCCGCAGGGAGAGACCCAGTACTTC	CASSYPQGETQYF
TRBD2	TRBV25-1	TRBJ2-3	few	TGTGCCAGCGCAGCCGGGACTAGCGCCACAGATACGCAGTATTTT	CASAAGTSATDTQYF
TRBD1	TRBV20-1	TRBJ2-7	once	TGCAGTGCTGCCCTTAACAGGGGCCAGCTCGAGCAGTACTTC	CSAALNRGQLEQYF
.	TRBV29-1	TRBJ1-1	.	TGCAGCGTTGACGGGGGTACTGAAGCTTTCTTT	CSVDGGTEAFF
TRBD2	TRBV20-1	TRBJ2-7	.	TGCAGTGCCCAAAAGCGGGGCGGCGGGGGGGACCTCTACGAGCAGTACTTC	CSAQKRGGGGDLYEQYF
.	TRBV29-1	TRBJ2-1	few	TGCAGCGTTGGGCAGCCGATGGGGCAGTTCTTC	CSVGQPMGQFF
TRBD2	TRBV5-1	TRBJ2-7	.	TGCGCCAGCAGCTTGCGTGGCGGGAGTTATTTAGACGAGCAGTACTTC	CASSLRGGSYLDEQYF
TRBD1	TRBV20-1	TRBJ1-2	.	TGCAGTGCCACTCCGGGACAGGGATCCAGCTATGGCTACACCTTC	CSATPGQGSSYGYTF
TRBD1	TRBV20-1	TRBJ1-6	.	TGCAGTGCTAGAGATGGAGGGGGCAGGGCATTCGATAATTCACCCCTCCACTTT	CSARDGGGRAFDNSPLHF
.	TRBV6-1	TRBJ2-7	.	TGTGCCAGCAGTGAAGGAGTAGCCGAGCAGTACTTC	CASSEGVAEQYF
.	TRBV6-5	TRBJ2-1	.	TGTGCCAGCAGTTACGCCCAGGGAGAAGGGTACAATGAGCAGTTCTTC	CASSYAQGEGYNEQFF
.	TRBV12-3/TRBV12-4	TRBJ1-5	.	TGTGCCAGCAGTCACAGGGTTTTCCCTCAGCCCCAGCATTTT	CASSHRVFPQPQHF
.	TRBV7-2	TRBJ2-1	.	TGTGTCAGCAGCCTAAGCGATGAGCAGTTCTTC	CVSSLSDEQFF
.	TRBV3-1	TRBJ2-4	.	TGTGCCAGCAGCCAAGATCCCCCCCTGGCAGGGGCCAAAAACATTCAGTACTTC	CASSQDPPLAGAKNIQYF
.	TRBV6-1	TRBJ2-1	.	TGTGCCAGCACCAAACAGGGTTCGGAAGGGGAGCAGTTCTTC	CASTKQGSEGEQFF
.	TRBV27	TRBJ2-7	.	TGTGCCAGCGGCTTGGGAAATTACGAGCAGTACTTC	CASGLGNYEQYF
.	TRBV5-1	TRBJ1-1	.	TGCGCCAGCAGCGCCGGGAGCGGGTACACTGAAGCTTTCTTT	CASSAGSGYTEAFF
TRBD2	TRBV12-3/TRBV12-4	TRBJ2-3	many	TGTGCCAGTAGTTTCCTAGCGGGAGGCACAGATACGCAGTATTTT	CASSFLAGGTDTQYF
.	TRBV6-5	TRBJ1-6	.	TGTGCCAGCAGTACAGGGAAAGGGGAGGCGGCACCCCTCCACTTT	CASSTGKGEAAPLHF
.	TRBV9	TRBJ2-1	.	TGTGCCAGCAGCGTACGTCAGGATTACTCCTACAATGAGCAGTTCTTC	CASSVRQDYSYNEQFF
.	TRBV24-1	TRBJ2-5	once	TGTGCCACCAGTGACCCAGGCCCGGGTGGAGTCCAAGAGACCCAGTACTTC	CATSDPGPGGVQETQYF
.	TRBV7-2	TRBJ2-6	many	TGTGCCAGCAGCTTAGTGGCAGGCTACTCTGGGGCCAACGTCCTGACTTTC	CASSLVAGYSGANVLTF
.	TRBV5-1	TRBJ2-7	.	TGCGCCAGCAGCTCCGCCAGTAGCTACGAGCAGTACTTC	CASSSASSYEQYF
TRBD2	TRBV6-2/TRBV6-3	TRBJ2-2	.	TGTGCCAGCAGTACCGGGACTAGCGCTCCCGGGGAGCTGTTTTTT	CASSTGTSAPGELFF
TRBD2	TRBV7-9	TRBJ2-5	few	TGTGCCAGCAGCCGAGGCCTAGCGGGAGGGCAACAAGAGACCCAGTACTTC	CASSRGLAGGQQETQYF
.	TRBV11-2	TRBJ2-3	few	TGTGCCAGCAGCTTAGTTTCAGCCGCGCGCGGGACTAGCACAGATACGCAGTATTTT	CASSLVSAARGTSTDTQYF
.	TRBV20-1	TRBJ2-1	few	TGCAGCGCCCGCCCGTACAATGAGCAGTTCTTC	CSARPYNEQFF
.	TRBV12-3/TRBV12-4	TRBJ1-2	few	TGTGCCAGCAGTTTAAACCCAACCTATGGCTACACCTTC	CASSLNPTYGYTF
.	TRBV12-3/TRBV12-4	TRBJ2-7	few	TGTGCCAGCAGTCCACAGGGTAACCACGAGCAGTACTTC	CASSPQGNHEQYF
.	TRBV6-6	TRBJ1-2	.	TGTGCCAGCAGTTACCAGACAGTCTATGGCTACACCTTC	CASSYQTVYGYTF
.	TRBV15	TRBJ1-2	few	TGTGCCACCAGCAGAGGAGGGGGAGGTGGCTACACCTTC	CATSRGGGGGYTF
.	TRBV27	TRBJ2-1	.	TGTGCCAGCAGTTTAGACGGGTTCTCCTACAATGAGCAGTTCTTC	CASSLDGFSYNEQFF
.	TRBV5-1	TRBJ1-1	.	TGCGCCAGCAGCCCCGGGACATCAAACACTGAAGCTTTCTTT	CASSPGTSNTEAFF
.	TRBV4-1	TRBJ1-1	.	TGCGCCAGCAGCCACAGATCGGATGGAGGAAACACTGAAGCTTTCTTT	CASSHRSDGGNTEAFF
.	TRBV6-5	TRBJ2-1	.	TGTGCCAGCAGTTACTTATCGGGAGCTCGGTACAATGAGCAGTTCTTC	CASSYLSGARYNEQFF
.	TRBV24-1	TRBJ2-3	.	TGTGCCACCAGTGACCCGGCGGGGCGGGGCACAGATACGCAGTATTTT	CATSDPAGRGTDTQYF